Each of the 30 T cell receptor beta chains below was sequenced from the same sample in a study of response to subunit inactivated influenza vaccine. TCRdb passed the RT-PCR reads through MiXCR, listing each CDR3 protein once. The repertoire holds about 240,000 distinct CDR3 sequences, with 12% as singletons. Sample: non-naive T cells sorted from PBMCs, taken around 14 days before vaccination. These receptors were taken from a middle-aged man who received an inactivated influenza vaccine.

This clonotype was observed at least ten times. CDR3: CAIGGARKDTGELFF. As DNA, the CDR3 is TGTGCCATCGGGGGTGCCAGGAAAGACACCGGGGAGCTGTTTTTT. The rearrangement uses TRBV10-3 and TRBJ2-2, with D perhaps assigned TRBD1 or TRBD2 (5 bases each). V lost 8 bases to trimming and J lost 3 bases, with 16 bases between them. Germline CDR1 is ENHRY and CDR2 is SYGVKD. This CDR3 has 15 amino acids.

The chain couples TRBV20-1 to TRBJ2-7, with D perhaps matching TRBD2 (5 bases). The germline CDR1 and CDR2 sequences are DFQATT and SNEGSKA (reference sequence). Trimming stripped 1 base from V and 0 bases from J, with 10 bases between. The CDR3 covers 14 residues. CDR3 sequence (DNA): TGCAGTGCTAGAGTCCCGGGAATCTCCTACGAGCAGTACTTC. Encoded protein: CSARVPGISYEQYF.

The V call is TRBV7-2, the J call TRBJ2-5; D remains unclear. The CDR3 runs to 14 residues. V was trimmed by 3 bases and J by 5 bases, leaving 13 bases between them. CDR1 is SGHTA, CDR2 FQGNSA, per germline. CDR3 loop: CASSLNGPRETQYF. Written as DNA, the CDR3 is TGTGCCAGCAGCTTGAACGGACCTAGGGAGACCCAGTACTTC.

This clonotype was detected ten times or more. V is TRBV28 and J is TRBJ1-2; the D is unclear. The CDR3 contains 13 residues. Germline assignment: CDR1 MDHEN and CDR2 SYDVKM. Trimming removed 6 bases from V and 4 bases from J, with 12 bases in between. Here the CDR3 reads CASRLGGSYGYTF. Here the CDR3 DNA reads TGTGCCAGCAGATTGGGAGGGTCCTATGGCTACACCTTC.

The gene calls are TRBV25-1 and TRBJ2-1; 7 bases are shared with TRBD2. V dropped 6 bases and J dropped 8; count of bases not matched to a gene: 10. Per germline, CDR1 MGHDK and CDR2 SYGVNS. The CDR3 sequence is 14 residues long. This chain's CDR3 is CASSRTSGGHEQFF. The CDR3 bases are TGTGCCAGCAGCCGGACTAGTGGGGGTCATGAGCAGTTCTTC.

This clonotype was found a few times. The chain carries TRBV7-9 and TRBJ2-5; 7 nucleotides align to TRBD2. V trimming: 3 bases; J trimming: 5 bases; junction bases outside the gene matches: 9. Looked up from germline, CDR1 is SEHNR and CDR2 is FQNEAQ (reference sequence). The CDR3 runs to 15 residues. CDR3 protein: CASSFLAGTGETQYF. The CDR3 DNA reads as TGTGCCAGCAGCTTCTTAGCGGGCACTGGGGAGACCCAGTACTTC.

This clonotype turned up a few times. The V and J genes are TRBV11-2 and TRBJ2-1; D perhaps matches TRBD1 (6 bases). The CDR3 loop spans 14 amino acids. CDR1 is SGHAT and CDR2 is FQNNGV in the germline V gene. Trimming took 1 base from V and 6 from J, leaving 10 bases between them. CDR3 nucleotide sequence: TGTGCCAGCAGCTTAGGTGGGACACCCAATGAGCAGTTCTTC. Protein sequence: CASSLGGTPNEQFF.

The CDR3 sequence is CASSASGGASGELFF. CDR3 coding DNA: TGTGCCAGCAGTGCTAGCGGGGGGGCCTCCGGGGAGCTGTTTTTT. The chain recombines TRBV28 with TRBJ2-2; 12 bases align to TRBD2. Germline trimming cut 5 bases from V and 6 bases from J; bases unmatched to any gene: 4. The CDR3 runs to 15 residues. Germline CDR1 MDHEN, CDR2 SYDVKM.

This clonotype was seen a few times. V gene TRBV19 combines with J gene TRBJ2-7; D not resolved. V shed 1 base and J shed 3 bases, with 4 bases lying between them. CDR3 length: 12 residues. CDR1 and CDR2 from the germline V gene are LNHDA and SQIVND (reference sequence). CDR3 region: CASSIGGYEQYF. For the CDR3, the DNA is TGTGCCAGTAGTATAGGAGGCTACGAGCAGTACTTC.

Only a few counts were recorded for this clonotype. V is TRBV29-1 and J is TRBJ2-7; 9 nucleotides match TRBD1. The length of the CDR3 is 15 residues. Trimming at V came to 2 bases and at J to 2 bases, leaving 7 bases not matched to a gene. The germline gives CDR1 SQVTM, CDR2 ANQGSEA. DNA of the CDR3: TGCAGCGTTGAAACAGGGACAGGGCACCCCTACGAGCAGTACTTC. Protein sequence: CSVETGTGHPYEQYF.

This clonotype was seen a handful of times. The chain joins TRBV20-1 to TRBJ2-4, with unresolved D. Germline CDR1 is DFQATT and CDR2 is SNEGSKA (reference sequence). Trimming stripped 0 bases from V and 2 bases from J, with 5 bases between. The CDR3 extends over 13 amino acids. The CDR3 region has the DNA TGCAGTGCTAGAGATGGGACCAAAAACATTCAGTACTTC. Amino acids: CSARDGTKNIQYF.

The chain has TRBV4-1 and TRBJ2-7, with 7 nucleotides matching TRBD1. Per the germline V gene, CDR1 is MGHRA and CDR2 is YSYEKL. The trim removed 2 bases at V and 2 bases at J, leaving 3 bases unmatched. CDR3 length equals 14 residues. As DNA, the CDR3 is TGCGCCAGCAGCCAAAGACAGGGACCCTACGAGCAGTACTTC. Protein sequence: CASSQRQGPYEQYF.

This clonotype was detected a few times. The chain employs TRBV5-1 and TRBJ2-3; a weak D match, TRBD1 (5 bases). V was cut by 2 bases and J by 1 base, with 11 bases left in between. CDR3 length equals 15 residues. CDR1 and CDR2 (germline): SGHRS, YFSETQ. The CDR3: CASSFQGYGTDTQYF. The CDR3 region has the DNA TGCGCCAGCAGCTTTCAGGGTTATGGCACAGATACGCAGTATTTT.

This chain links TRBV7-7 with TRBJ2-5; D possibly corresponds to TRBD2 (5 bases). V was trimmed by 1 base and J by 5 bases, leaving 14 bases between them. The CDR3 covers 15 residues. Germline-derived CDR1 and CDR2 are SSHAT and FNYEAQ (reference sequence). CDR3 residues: CASSLGTLGAETQYF. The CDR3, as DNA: TGTGCCAGCAGCTTAGGGACTCTGGGTGCGGAGACCCAGTACTTC.

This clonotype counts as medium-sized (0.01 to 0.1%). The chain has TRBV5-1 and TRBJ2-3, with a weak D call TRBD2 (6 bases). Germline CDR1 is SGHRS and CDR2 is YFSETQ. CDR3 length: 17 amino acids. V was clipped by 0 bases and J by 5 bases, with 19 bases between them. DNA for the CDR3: TGCGCCAGCAGCTTGGCCTACGTTGGAGGAGGGATAGATACGCAGTATTTT. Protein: CASSLAYVGGGIDTQYF.

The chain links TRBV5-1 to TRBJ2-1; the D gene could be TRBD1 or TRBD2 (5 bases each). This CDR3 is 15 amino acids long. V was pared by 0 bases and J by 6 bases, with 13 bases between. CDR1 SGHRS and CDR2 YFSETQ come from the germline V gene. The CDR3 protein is CASSLVDRGTNEQFF. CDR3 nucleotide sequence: TGCGCCAGCAGCTTGGTAGACAGAGGGACCAATGAGCAGTTCTTC.

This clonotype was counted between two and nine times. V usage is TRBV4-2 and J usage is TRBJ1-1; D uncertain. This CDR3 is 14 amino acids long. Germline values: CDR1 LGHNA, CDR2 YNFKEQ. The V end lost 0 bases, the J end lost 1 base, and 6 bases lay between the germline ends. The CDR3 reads CASSQDGGNTEAFF. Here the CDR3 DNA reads TGTGCCAGCAGCCAAGATGGTGGGAACACTGAAGCTTTCTTT.

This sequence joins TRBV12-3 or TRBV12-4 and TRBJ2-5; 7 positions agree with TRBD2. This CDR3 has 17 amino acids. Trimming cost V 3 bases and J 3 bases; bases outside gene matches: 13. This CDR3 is CASSFLGRLAVKETQYF. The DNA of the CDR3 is TGTGCCAGCAGTTTTCTGGGCCGGCTAGCGGTCAAAGAGACCCAGTACTTC.

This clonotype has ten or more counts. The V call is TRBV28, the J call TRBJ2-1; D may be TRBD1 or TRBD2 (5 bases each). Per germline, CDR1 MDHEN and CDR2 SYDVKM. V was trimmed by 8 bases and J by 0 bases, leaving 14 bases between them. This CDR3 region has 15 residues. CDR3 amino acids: CASLGWGSSYNEQFF. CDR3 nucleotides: TGTGCCAGCCTTGGGTGGGGGAGCTCCTACAATGAGCAGTTCTTC.

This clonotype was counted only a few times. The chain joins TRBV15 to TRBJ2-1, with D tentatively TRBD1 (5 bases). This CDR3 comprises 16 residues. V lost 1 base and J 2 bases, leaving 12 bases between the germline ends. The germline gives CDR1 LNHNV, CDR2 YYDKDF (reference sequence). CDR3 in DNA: TGTGCCACCAGCAGAGTGCGGACATCTGCCTACAATGAGCAGTTCTTC. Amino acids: CATSRVRTSAYNEQFF. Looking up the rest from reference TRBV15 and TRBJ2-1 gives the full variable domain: DAMVIQNPRYQVTQFGKPVTLSCSQTLNHNVMYWYQQKSSQAPKLLFHYYDKDFNNEADTPDNFQSRRPNTSFCFLDIRSPGLGDTAMYLCATSRVRTSAYNEQFFGPGTRLTVL.

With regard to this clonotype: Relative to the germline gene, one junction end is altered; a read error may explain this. CDR3 amino acids: CASSPNSGTYKQYF. For the CDR3, the DNA is TGTGCCAGCTCACCGAATAGCGGAACCTACAAGCAGTACTTC. The chain employs TRBV18 and TRBJ2-7; D is perhaps TRBD2 (6 bases). Germline V CDR1 and CDR2: KGHSH, LQKENI. The CDR3 runs to 14 residues.

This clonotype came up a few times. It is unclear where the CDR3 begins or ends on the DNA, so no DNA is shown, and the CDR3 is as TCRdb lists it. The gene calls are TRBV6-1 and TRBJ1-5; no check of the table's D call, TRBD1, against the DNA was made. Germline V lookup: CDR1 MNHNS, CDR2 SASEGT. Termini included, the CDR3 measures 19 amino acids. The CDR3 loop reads CASSAVGTGTLGSNQPQLF.

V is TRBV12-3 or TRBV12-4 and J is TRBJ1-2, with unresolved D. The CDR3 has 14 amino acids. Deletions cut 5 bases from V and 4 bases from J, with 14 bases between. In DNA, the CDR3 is TGTGCCAGCAGTCTCCGACGCCTGGCCTATGGCTACACCTTC. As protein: CASSLRRLAYGYTF.

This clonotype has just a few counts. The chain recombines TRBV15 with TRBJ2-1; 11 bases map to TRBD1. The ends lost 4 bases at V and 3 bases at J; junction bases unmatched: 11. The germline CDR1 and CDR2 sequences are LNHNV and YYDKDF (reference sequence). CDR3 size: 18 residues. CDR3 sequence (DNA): TGTGCCACCAGCACTGCCATACCCGGGACAGGGGGCTACAATGAGCAGTTCTTC. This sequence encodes CATSTAIPGTGGYNEQFF.

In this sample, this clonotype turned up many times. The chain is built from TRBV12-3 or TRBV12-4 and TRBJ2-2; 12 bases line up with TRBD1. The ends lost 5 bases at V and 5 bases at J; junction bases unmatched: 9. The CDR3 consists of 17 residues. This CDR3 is CASSHTGTGGRTGELFF. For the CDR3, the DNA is TGTGCCAGCAGTCATACTGGGACAGGGGGCCGAACCGGGGAGCTGTTTTTT.

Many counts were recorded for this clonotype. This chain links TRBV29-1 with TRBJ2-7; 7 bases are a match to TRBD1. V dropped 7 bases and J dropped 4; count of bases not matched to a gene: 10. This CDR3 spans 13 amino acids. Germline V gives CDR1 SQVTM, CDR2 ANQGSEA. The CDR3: CSALGEGAYEQYF. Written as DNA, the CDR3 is TGCAGCGCCCTGGGAGAGGGGGCTTACGAGCAGTACTTC.

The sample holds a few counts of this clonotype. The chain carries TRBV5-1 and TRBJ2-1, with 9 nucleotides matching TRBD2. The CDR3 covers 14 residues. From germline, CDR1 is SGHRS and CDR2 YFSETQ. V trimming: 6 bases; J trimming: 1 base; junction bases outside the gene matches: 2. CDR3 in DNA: TGCGCCAGCACCAGCGGGAGGTCCTACAATGAGCAGTTCTTC. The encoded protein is CASTSGRSYNEQFF.

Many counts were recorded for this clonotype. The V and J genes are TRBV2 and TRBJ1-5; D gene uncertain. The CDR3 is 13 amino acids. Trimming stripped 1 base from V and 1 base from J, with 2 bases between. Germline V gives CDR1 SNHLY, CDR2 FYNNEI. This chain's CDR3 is CASSEGSNQPQHF. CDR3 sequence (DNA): TGTGCCAGCAGTGAAGGGAGCAATCAGCCCCAGCATTTT.

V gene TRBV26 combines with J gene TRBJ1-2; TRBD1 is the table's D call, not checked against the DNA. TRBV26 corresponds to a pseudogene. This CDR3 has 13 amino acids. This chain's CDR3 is CASTPGAIYGYTF. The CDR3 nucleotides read TGTGCCAGTACCCCAGGGGCAATCTATGGCTACACCTTC.

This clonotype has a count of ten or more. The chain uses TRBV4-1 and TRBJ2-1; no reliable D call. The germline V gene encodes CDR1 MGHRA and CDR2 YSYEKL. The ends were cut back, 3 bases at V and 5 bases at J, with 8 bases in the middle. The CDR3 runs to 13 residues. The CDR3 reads CASSHGPDNEQFF. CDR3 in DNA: TGCGCCAGCAGCCATGGACCCGACAATGAGCAGTTCTTC.